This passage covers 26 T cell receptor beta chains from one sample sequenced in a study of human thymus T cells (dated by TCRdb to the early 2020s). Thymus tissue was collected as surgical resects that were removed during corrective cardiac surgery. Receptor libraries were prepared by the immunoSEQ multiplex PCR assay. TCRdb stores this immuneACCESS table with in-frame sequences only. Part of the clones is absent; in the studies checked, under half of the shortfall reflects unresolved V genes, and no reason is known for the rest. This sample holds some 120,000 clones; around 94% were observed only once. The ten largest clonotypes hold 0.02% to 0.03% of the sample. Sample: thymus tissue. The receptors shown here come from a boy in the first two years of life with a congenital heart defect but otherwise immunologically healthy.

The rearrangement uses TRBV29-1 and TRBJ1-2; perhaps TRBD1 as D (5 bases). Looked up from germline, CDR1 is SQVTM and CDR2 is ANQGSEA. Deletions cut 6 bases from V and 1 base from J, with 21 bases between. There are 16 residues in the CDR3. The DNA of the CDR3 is TGCAGCGTGATTTTCGGGACTCCAGCCCATAACTATGGCTACACCTTC. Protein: CSVIFGTPAHNYGYTF.

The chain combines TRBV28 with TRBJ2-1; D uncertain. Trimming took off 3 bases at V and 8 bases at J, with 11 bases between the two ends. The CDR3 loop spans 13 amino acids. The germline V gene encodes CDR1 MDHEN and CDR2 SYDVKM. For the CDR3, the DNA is TGTGCCAGCAGTTTCATTAGCTTGGATGAGCAGTTCTTC. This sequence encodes CASSFISLDEQFF.

CDR3 bases: TGTGCCTGGAGTAGTGTCCTCATGAACACTGAAGCTTTCTTT. This encodes CAWSSVLMNTEAFF. The rearrangement uses TRBV30 and TRBJ1-1, with D unresolved. This CDR3 is built from 14 residues. Trimming left V 2 bases short and J 0 bases short, with 10 bases between. CDR1 is GTSNPN, CDR2 SVGIG, per germline (reference sequence). The whole variable domain, filled in from reference TRBV30 and TRBJ1-1, reads SQTIHQWPATLVQPVGSPLSLECTVEGTSNPNLYWYRQAAGRGLQLLFYSVGIGQISSEVPQNLSASRPQDRQFILSSKKLLLSDSGFYLCAWSSVLMNTEAFFGQGTRLTVV.

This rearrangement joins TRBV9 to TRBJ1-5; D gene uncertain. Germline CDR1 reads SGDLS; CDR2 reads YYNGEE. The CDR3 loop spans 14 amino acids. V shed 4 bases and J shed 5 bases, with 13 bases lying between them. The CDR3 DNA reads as TGTGCCAGCAGCCCCGCACCTTATGATCAGCCCCAGCATTTT. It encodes CASSPAPYDQPQHF.

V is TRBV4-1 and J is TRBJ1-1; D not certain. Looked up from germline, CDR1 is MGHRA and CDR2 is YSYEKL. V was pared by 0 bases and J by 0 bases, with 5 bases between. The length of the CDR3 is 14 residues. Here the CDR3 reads CASSQEYLNTEAFF. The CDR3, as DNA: TGCGCCAGCAGCCAAGAGTACCTGAACACTGAAGCTTTCTTT.

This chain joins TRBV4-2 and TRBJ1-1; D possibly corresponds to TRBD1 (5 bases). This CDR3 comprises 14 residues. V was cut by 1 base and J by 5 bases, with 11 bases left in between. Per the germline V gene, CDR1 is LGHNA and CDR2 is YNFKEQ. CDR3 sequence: CASSQAGEGTEAFF. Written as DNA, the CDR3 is TGTGCCAGCAGCCAAGCGGGCGAGGGGACTGAAGCTTTCTTT.

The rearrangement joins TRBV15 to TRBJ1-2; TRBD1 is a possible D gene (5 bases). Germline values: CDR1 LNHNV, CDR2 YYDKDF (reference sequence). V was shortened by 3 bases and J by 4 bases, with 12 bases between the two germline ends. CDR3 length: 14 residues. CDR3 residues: CATSRGEQGYGYTF. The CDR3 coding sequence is TGTGCCACCAGCAGGGGGGAGCAAGGCTATGGCTACACCTTC.

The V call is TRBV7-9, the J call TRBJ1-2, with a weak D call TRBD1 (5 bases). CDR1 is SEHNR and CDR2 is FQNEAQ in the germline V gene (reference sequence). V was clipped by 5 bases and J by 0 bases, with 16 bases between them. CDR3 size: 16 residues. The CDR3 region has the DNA TGTGCCAGCAGCCCCGGACATAATCCAGCTAACTATGGCTACACCTTC. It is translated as CASSPGHNPANYGYTF.

The CDR3 nucleotides are TGTGCCAGCAGTTACCGAAGGACGGATACTAACTATGGCTACACCTTC. Protein: CASSYRRTDTNYGYTF. This rearrangement joins TRBV6-6 to TRBJ1-2, with D unclear. This CDR3 contains 16 residues. In germline, CDR1 is MNHNY, CDR2 SVGAGI (reference sequence). The V end was cut by 2 bases, the J end by 0 bases, with 13 bases between.

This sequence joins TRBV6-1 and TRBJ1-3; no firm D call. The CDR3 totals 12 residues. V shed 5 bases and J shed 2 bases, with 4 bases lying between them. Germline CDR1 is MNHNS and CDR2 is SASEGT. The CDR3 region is CASSRAGNTIYF. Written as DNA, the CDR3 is TGTGCCAGCAGTCGAGCTGGAAACACCATATATTTT.

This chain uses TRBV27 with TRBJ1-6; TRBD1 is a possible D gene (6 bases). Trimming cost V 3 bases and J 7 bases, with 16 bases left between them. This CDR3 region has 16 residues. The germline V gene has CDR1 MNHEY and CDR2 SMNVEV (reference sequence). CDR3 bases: TGTGCCAGCAGTTTTTCCACCTCGAGGGGGAATTCACCCCTCCACTTT. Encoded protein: CASSFSTSRGNSPLHF.

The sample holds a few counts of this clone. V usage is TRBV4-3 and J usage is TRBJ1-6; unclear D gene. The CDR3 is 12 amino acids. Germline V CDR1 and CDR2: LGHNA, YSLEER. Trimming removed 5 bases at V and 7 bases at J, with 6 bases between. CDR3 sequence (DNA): TGCGCCAGCAGCGGATCGAATTCACCCCTCCACTTT. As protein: CASSGSNSPLHF.

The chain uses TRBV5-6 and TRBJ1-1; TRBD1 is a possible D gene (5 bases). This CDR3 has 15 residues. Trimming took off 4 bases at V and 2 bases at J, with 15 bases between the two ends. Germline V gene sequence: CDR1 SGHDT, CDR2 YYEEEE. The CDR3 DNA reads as TGTGCCAGCAGCCGGGACCGTTTAAAAAACACTGAAGCTTTCTTT. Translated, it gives CASSRDRLKNTEAFF.

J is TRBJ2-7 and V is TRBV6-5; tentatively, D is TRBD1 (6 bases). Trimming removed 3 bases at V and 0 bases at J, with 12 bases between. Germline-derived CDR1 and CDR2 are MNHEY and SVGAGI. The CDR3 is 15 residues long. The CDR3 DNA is TGTGCCAGCAGTTATAATGACAGGCGCTCCTACGAGCAGTACTTC. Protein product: CASSYNDRRSYEQYF.

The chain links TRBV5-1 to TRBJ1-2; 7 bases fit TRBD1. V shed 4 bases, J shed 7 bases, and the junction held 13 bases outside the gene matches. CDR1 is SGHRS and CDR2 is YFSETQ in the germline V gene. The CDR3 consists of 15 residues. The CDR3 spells CASSPDRVEYCGYTF. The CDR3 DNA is TGCGCCAGCAGCCCTGACAGGGTTGAATATTGTGGCTACACCTTC.

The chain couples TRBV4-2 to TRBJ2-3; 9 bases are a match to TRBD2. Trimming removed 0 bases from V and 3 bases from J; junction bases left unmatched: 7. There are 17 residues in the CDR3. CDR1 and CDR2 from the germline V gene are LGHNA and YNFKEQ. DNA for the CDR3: TGTGCCAGCAGCCAAGACGGGCGGGGGGGATCTACAGATACGCAGTATTTT. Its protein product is CASSQDGRGGSTDTQYF.

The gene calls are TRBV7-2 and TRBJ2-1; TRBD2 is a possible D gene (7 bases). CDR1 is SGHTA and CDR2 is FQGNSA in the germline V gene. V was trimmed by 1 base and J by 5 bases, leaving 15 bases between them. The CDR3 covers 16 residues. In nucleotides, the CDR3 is TGTGCCAGCAGCTTAGTGGCACGGGGGGCAGACAATGAGCAGTTCTTC. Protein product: CASSLVARGADNEQFF.

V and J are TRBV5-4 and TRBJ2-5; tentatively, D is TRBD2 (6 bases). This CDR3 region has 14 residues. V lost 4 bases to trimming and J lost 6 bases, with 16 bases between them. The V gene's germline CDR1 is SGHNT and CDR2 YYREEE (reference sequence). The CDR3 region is CASSPITGEKTQYF. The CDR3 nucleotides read TGTGCCAGCAGCCCTATAACGGGGGAGAAGACCCAGTACTTC.

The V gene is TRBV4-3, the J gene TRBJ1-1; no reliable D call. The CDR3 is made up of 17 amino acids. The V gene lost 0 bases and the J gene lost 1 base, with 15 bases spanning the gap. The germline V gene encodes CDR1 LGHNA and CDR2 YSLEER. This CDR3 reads CASSQDGQEERNTEAFF. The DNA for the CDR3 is TGCGCCAGCAGCCAAGATGGGCAGGAGGAACGGAACACTGAAGCTTTCTTT.

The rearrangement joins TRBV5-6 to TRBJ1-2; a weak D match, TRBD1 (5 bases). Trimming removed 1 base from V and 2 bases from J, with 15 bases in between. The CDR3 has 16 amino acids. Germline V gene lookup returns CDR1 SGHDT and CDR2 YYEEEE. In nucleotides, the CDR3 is TGTGCCAGCAGCTTGAGGGGCGGCCTGCCGAACTATGGCTACACCTTC. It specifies CASSLRGGLPNYGYTF.

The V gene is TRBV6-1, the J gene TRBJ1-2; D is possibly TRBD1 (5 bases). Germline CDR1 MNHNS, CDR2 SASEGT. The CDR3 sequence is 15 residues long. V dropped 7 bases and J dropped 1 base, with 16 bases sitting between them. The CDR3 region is CASMTDSGRNYGYTF. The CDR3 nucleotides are TGTGCCAGCATGACAGACAGCGGACGTAACTATGGCTACACCTTC.

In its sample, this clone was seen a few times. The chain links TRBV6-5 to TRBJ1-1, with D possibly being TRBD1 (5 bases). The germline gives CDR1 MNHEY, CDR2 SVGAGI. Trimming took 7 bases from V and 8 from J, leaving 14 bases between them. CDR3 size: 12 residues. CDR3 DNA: TGTGCCAGCAACAACAGGTTCTCCGAAGCTTTCTTT. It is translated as CASNNRFSEAFF.

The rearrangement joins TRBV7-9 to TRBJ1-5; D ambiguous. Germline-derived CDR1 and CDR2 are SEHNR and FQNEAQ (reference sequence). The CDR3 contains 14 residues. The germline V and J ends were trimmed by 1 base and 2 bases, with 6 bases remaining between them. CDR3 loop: CASSLGSGNQPQHF. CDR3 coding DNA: TGTGCCAGCAGCTTAGGGTCAGGCAATCAGCCCCAGCATTTT.

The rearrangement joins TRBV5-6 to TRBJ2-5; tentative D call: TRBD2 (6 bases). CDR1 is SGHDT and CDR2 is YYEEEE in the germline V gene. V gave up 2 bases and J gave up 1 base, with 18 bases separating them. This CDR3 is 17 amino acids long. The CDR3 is CASSFRRGDLCQETQYF. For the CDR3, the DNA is TGTGCCAGCAGCTTTAGGAGGGGAGACCTGTGCCAAGAGACCCAGTACTTC.

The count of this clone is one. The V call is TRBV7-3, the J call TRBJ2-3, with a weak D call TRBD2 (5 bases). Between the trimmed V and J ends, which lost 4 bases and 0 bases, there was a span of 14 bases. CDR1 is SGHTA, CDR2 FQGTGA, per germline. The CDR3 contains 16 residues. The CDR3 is CASSSTVPGSTDTQYF. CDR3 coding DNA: TGTGCCAGCAGCTCAACGGTCCCGGGGAGCACAGATACGCAGTATTTT.

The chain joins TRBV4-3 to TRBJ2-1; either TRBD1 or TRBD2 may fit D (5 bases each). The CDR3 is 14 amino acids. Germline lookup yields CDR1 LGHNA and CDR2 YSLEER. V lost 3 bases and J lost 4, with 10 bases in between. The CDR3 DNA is TGCGCCAGCAGCCAGGGACGACCGTACAATGAGCAGTTCTTC. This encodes CASSQGRPYNEQFF.